These 7 T cell receptor beta chains came from one sample sequenced in a study of T cell responses to AZD1222 COVID-19 vaccine. The method was immunoSEQ multiplex PCR; TCRdb's version includes in-frame clones alone and lacks a portion of them. The sample consists of about 130,000 clones, around 92% of them appearing once. Sequencing was performed on peripheral blood, taken on day 0 of AZD1222 vaccination. These receptors were collected from an adult in good health.

A remark on this clone: The same CDR3 arises from other DNA sequences in this sample as well. V gene TRBV12-3 or TRBV12-4 combines with J gene TRBJ1-2; 7 nucleotides agree with TRBD1. The CDR3 length is 13 residues. Losses at the gene ends were 4 bases for V and 4 bases for J; bases not matched to a gene: 3. The CDR3 sequence: CASSSGGAYGYTF. In DNA, the CDR3 is TGTGCCAGCAGTTCAGGGGGGGCCTATGGCTACACCTTC.

This clone was recorded only once. This sequence joins TRBV7-9 and TRBJ2-1, with a tentative D call TRBD2 (6 bases). This CDR3 spans 15 amino acids. Germline V CDR1 and CDR2: SEHNR, FQNEAQ (reference sequence). The V end lost 5 bases, the J end lost 13 bases, and 24 bases lay between the germline ends. CDR3 in amino acids: CASSPRTPDAAGQFF. The CDR3 DNA is TGTGCCAGCAGCCCCAGGACCCCGGATGCCGCGGGACAGTTCTTC.

The genes are TRBV20-1 and TRBJ1-1; 7 nucleotides match TRBD1. Germline trimming cut 6 bases from V and 4 bases from J; bases unmatched to any gene: 2. Germline-derived CDR1 and CDR2 are DFQATT and SNEGSKA (reference sequence). This CDR3 comprises 11 residues. Here the CDR3 reads CSAEGATEAFF. DNA for the CDR3: TGCAGTGCGGAGGGGGCCACTGAAGCTTTCTTT.

CDR3 coding DNA: TGTGCCAGCAGCGTAGGTTCTAAGGGCCTGGACACTGAAGCTTTCTTT. Residues: CASSVGSKGLDTEAFF. This chain joins TRBV9 and TRBJ1-1; D unresolved. This CDR3 has 16 residues. Trimming pared 0 bases from V and 3 bases from J, leaving 15 bases between. CDR1 SGDLS and CDR2 YYNGEE come from the germline V gene.

V is TRBV4-1 and J is TRBJ1-2; tentative D call: TRBD1 (5 bases). Germline-derived CDR1 and CDR2 are MGHRA and YSYEKL. The CDR3 covers 16 residues. Trimming pared 2 bases from V and 4 bases from J, leaving 17 bases between. This chain's CDR3 is CASSQPLATGPYGYTF. The CDR3 coding sequence is TGCGCCAGCAGCCAACCTCTAGCTACAGGACCCTATGGCTACACCTTC.

The chain recombines TRBV4-2 with TRBJ1-1, with a possible D match to TRBD1 (5 bases). Trimming took off 1 base at V and 3 bases at J, with 15 bases between the two ends. Germline V lookup: CDR1 LGHNA, CDR2 YNFKEQ. There are 16 residues in the CDR3. The CDR3 region has the DNA TGTGCCAGCAGCCAAGCCGATACAGGCTCCCACACTGAAGCTTTCTTT. Protein sequence: CASSQADTGSHTEAFF.

V gene TRBV11-2 combines with J gene TRBJ1-2, with D unclear. This CDR3 is built from 12 residues. The V end lost 3 bases, the J end lost 7 bases, and 9 bases lay between the germline ends. Germline assignment: CDR1 SGHAT and CDR2 FQNNGV. CDR3 bases: TGTGCCAGCAGCTTTCGGGGAACTGGCTACACCTTC. It specifies CASSFRGTGYTF. Filled out from reference TRBV11-2 and TRBJ1-2, the complete variable domain reads EAGVAQSPRYKIIEKRQSVAFWCNPISGHATLYWYQQILGQGPKLLIQFQNNGVVDDSQLPKDRFSAERLKGVDSTLKIQPAKLEDSAVYLCASSFRGTGYTFGSGTRLTVV.